The source of this T cell receptor beta chain is a study of blood T cell repertoires in COVID-19. Overall study context: COVID-19 samples from acute and convalescent phases originated in the United States, Italy and Spain.

Authors' data handling: Nucleated cell number was recorded as an estimate derived from reference gene primer amplification. Method: immunoSEQ multiplex PCR; TCRdb's copy keeps in-frame clones and lacks some. That table supplies the V and J calls and clone size; D and trimming were determined from the DNA. The sample carries roughly 250,000 clones, approximately 90% recorded once. The CDR3 runs to 17 residues. The V end lost 2 bases, the J end lost 4 bases, and 17 bases lay between the germline ends. Germline V gene sequence: CDR1 KGHDR, CDR2 SFDVKD. Those enrolled, adults aged about 18 to 89 years, came from some 23 US areas. Cohorts were determined from participant-reported clinical history.

This clonotype was sampled from a woman aged 25 to 39 with acute COVID-19. This rearrangement joins TRBV24-1 to TRBJ2-1; a weak D match, TRBD1 (6 bases). The sample comprised PBMCs or T cells enriched from blood (not recorded which). The DNA of the CDR3 is TGTGCCACCAGTGATTCCTCCCATTGGGGGCCGTACAATGAGCAGTTCTTC. Residues: CATSDSSHWGPYNEQFF.